One and the same sample provided the 25 T cell receptor beta chains below, sequenced in a study of blood T cells in healthy people across ages. Alongside a J-beta primer mix, a sample-barcoded 5' primer served in a second PCR lasting about 7 to 12 cycles. MiXCR, run by TCRdb on the 5' RACE reads, gives a single entry per CDR3 protein. This table holds fewer than 600,000 distinct CDR3 sequences, 25% to 35% found once. The same data also contributed to another study, on T cells of mothers and their children.

Source material: blood. These receptors originate from a boy between 2 and 10 years old in good health.

This clonotype turned up a few times. This chain links TRBV20-1 with TRBJ1-6; 8 bases are a match to TRBD1. Germline loops: CDR1 DFQATT, CDR2 SNEGSKA (reference sequence). The CDR3 is made up of 14 amino acids. J was trimmed by 6 bases and V by 6 bases; bases with no gene match: 7. CDR3 nucleotides: TGCAGTGCGAGGACAGGGAGACCTAATTCACCCCTCCACTTT. Translation: CSARTGRPNSPLHF.

The rearrangement uses TRBV5-5 and TRBJ2-6, with D possibly matching TRBD1 (6 bases). The CDR3 spans 16 residues. V was clipped by 4 bases and J by 4 bases, with 15 bases between them. The germline V gene has CDR1 SGHKS and CDR2 YYEKEE (reference sequence). The CDR3: CASSLYRAPGANVLTF. The DNA of the CDR3 is TGTGCCAGCAGCCTCTACAGGGCCCCCGGGGCCAACGTCCTGACTTTC.

In its sample, this clonotype was seen a few times. CDR3 sequence (DNA): TGTGCCAGCAGCCTCCGCCAGGGTTCTGAAGCTTTCTTT. This codes for CASSLRQGSEAFF. This chain connects TRBV7-2 to TRBJ1-1, with D possibly being TRBD1 (5 bases). The V gene's germline CDR1 is SGHTA and CDR2 FQGNSA. This CDR3 is built from 13 residues. V was trimmed by 5 bases and J by 6 bases, leaving 13 bases between them. The full variable domain, rest sourced from reference TRBV7-2 and TRBJ1-1, is GAGVSQSPSNKVTEKGKDVELRCDPISGHTALYWYRQSLGQGLEFLIYFQGNSAPDKSGLPSDRFSAERTGGSVSTLTIQRTQQEDSAVYLCASSLRQGSEAFFGQGTRLTVV.

J is TRBJ2-4 and V is TRBV20-1; 11 positions match TRBD2. This CDR3 is built from 15 residues. J lost 1 base, V lost 6 bases, and 5 bases had no gene match. Germline V gives CDR1 DFQATT, CDR2 SNEGSKA (reference sequence). The CDR3 loop reads CSAPSSGGAKNIQYF. The CDR3 nucleotides read TGCAGTGCCCCCTCTAGCGGGGGGGCCAAAAACATTCAGTACTTC.

The chain links TRBV20-1 to TRBJ1-4, with TRBD1 matching 12 bases. After removal of 1 base from V and 4 bases from J, the junction contained 10 bases not matched to a gene. Germline loops: CDR1 DFQATT, CDR2 SNEGSKA (reference sequence). The CDR3 spans 18 residues. CDR3 sequence reads: CSARAPGTGGYSNEKLFF. As DNA, the CDR3 is TGCAGTGCTAGAGCCCCCGGGACAGGGGGCTATAGTAATGAAAAACTGTTTTTT.

This clonotype has more than one count but fewer than ten. The V call is TRBV5-1, the J call TRBJ2-7; TRBD1 is a possible D gene (6 bases). CDR1 and CDR2 from the germline V gene are SGHRS and YFSETQ. The V end was cut by 4 bases, the J end by 0 bases, with 11 bases between. CDR3 length: 14 amino acids. DNA of the CDR3: TGCGCCAGCAGCAAGAACAGGGACTCCTACGAGCAGTACTTC. Amino acid sequence: CASSKNRDSYEQYF.

This clonotype was observed at least ten times. At one end, the junction sequence differs from germline, possibly due to a read error. The J gene is TRBJ2-3, the V gene TRBV5-1; D is ambiguous. The CDR3 contains 12 residues. Germline-derived CDR1 and CDR2 are SGHRS and YFSETQ. The CDR3 reads CASSLEADTQYF. Here the CDR3 DNA reads TGTGCCAGCAGCTTAGAGGCAGATACGCAGTATTTT.

This clonotype was observed a handful of times. V and J are TRBV7-9 and TRBJ2-7; D gene uncertain. Trimming took off 2 bases at V and 3 bases at J, with 14 bases between the two ends. Germline lookup yields CDR1 SEHNR and CDR2 FQNEAQ (reference sequence). The CDR3 spans 15 residues. The CDR3 spells CASSLPIQRHYEQYF. As DNA, the CDR3 is TGTGCCAGCAGCTTACCCATACAGAGGCACTACGAGCAGTACTTC.

CDR3 DNA sequence: TGTGCCAGCAGCTTAGGACCAAACTCCCAAGAGACCCAGTACTTC. Protein product: CASSLGPNSQETQYF. The V gene is TRBV7-2, the J gene TRBJ2-1; no clear D gene. The assigned J gene may be wrong: the sequence end matches TRBJ2-5 better. The CDR3 is 15 amino acids. Looked up from germline, CDR1 is SGHTA and CDR2 is FQGNSA.

The V call is TRBV25-1, the J call TRBJ1-1, with no clear D. V was pared by 1 base and J by 2 bases, with 14 bases between. In germline, CDR1 is MGHDK, CDR2 SYGVNS. This CDR3 spans 16 amino acids. For the CDR3, the DNA is TGTGCCAGCAGTGAATCCGGGAAAGGTGCTAACACTGAAGCTTTCTTT. Its protein product is CASSESGKGANTEAFF.

The rearrangement joins TRBV7-6 to TRBJ2-4; TRBD1 might be the D (6 bases). The CDR3 has 15 amino acids. Germline V CDR1 and CDR2: SGHVS, FNYEAQ. V lost 5 bases, J lost 4 bases, and 15 bases lay in between. The CDR3 here is CASSEAYRAKNIQYF. The CDR3 DNA sequence: TGTGCCAGCAGCGAAGCCTACAGGGCGAAAAACATTCAGTACTTC.

The chain combines TRBV30 with TRBJ2-1; D is undetermined. The V end was cut by 0 bases, the J end by 6 bases, with 15 bases between. The CDR3 runs 15 residues. Germline assignment: CDR1 GTSNPN and CDR2 SVGIG (reference sequence). CDR3 nucleotides: TGTGCCTGGAGTGTAACCGCCCGTGGCGCCAATGAGCAGTTCTTC. It translates to CAWSVTARGANEQFF.

This CDR3 is CSVEAGGAYEQYF. DNA of the CDR3: TGCAGCGTTGAAGCGGGTGGGGCCTACGAGCAGTACTTC. The chain carries TRBV29-1 and TRBJ2-7; no firm D call. The CDR3 length is 13 residues. In germline, CDR1 is SQVTM, CDR2 ANQGSEA. V lost 1 base to trimming and J lost 2 bases, with 9 bases between them.

This clonotype has only a few counts. The chain uses TRBV13 and TRBJ2-1; tentatively, D is TRBD1 (6 bases). The CDR3 is 15 residues long. Germline-derived CDR1 and CDR2 are PRHDT and FYEKMQ (reference sequence). Trimming took off 4 bases at V and 0 bases at J, with 10 bases between the two ends. CDR3 sequence reads: CASSSGVSSYNEQFF. The CDR3 DNA follows: TGTGCCAGCAGCTCAGGGGTTAGCTCCTACAATGAGCAGTTCTTC.

The chain's CDR3 is CASSTRNEQFF. In DNA, the CDR3 is TGTGCCAGCAGCACTAGGAATGAGCAGTTCTTC. The chain combines TRBV3-1 with TRBJ2-1; the D gene is possibly TRBD2 (5 bases). This CDR3 is 11 amino acids long. The V gene's germline CDR1 is LGHDT and CDR2 YNNKEL (reference sequence). V lost 5 bases and J 7 bases, leaving 6 bases between the germline ends.

This clonotype has only a few counts. The chain combines TRBV11-2 with TRBJ2-7; D may correspond to TRBD1 or TRBD2 (6 bases each). Germline V lookup: CDR1 SGHAT, CDR2 FQNNGV. V was pared by 1 base and J by 7 bases, with 14 bases between. The CDR3 is made up of 14 amino acids. The CDR3 is CASSLAAGAGEQYF. DNA of the CDR3: TGTGCCAGCAGCTTAGCGGCAGGGGCGGGGGAGCAGTACTTC.

This clonotype turned up a few times. The V and J genes are TRBV5-6 and TRBJ1-2; D is ambiguous. CDR3 length: 13 residues. The V end was cut by 0 bases, the J end by 4 bases, with 7 bases between. Germline CDR1 and CDR2: SGHDT and YYEEEE. Here the CDR3 DNA reads TGTGCCAGCAGCTTGGCCAGTACCTATGGCTACACCTTC. Translation: CASSLASTYGYTF.

This clonotype has more than one count but fewer than ten. The rearrangement joins TRBV10-3 to TRBJ1-2; D is possibly TRBD1 (5 bases). V was clipped by 7 bases and J by 7 bases, with 16 bases between them. This CDR3 contains 13 residues. Germline V lookup: CDR1 ENHRY, CDR2 SYGVKD. The CDR3 reads CAITGDGTGGYTF. DNA for the CDR3: TGTGCCATCACCGGAGACGGGACGGGTGGCTACACCTTC.

The chain carries TRBV5-5 and TRBJ2-1; 13 positions match TRBD2. Per the germline V gene, CDR1 is SGHKS and CDR2 is YYEKEE (reference sequence). J lost 8 bases, V lost 4 bases, and 15 bases had no gene match. This CDR3 has 18 residues. CDR3: CASSRTLPGLAGRDEQFF. The CDR3 DNA follows: TGTGCCAGCAGCCGGACTCTTCCGGGACTAGCGGGGAGGGATGAGCAGTTCTTC.

This clonotype was seen more than once but under ten times. The rearrangement joins TRBV2 to TRBJ2-2, with TRBD2 matching over 9 bases. This CDR3 has 15 residues. J lost 5 bases, V lost 0 bases, and 1 base had no gene match. CDR1 is SNHLY and CDR2 is FYNNEI in the germline V gene. This CDR3 reads CASSEAGLATGELFF. CDR3 DNA sequence: TGTGCCAGCAGTGAAGCTGGACTAGCGACCGGGGAGCTGTTTTTT.

The chain has TRBV5-1 and TRBJ2-1, with 10 bases aligning to TRBD2. This CDR3 has 18 amino acids. V was clipped by 4 bases and J by 1 base; unmatched bases: 11. Germline CDR1 is SGHRS and CDR2 is YFSETQ. CDR3 region: CASSTGLAGERSYNEQFF. The CDR3 DNA reads as TGCGCCAGCAGCACCGGGCTAGCGGGAGAGAGGTCCTACAATGAGCAGTTCTTC. Based on the CDR3 plus reference TRBV5-1 and TRBJ2-1, the full variable domain is KAGVTQTPRYLIKTRGQQVTLSCSPISGHRSVSWYQQTPGQGLQFLFEYFSETQRNKGNFPGRFSGRQFSNSRSEMNVSTLELGDSALYLCASSTGLAGERSYNEQFFGPGTRLTVL.

The chain links TRBV3-1 to TRBJ2-4; TRBD1 might be the D (5 bases). Between the trimmed V and J ends, which lost 2 bases and 12 bases, there was a span of 20 bases. The CDR3 runs 15 residues. The germline CDR1 and CDR2 sequences are LGHDT and YNNKEL (reference sequence). CDR3 nucleotides: TGTGCCAGCAGCCAAAAAATGGGGCGCCTTATCAATCAGTACTTC. This gives the protein CASSQKMGRLINQYF.

This sequence joins TRBV27 and TRBJ1-2; TRBD1 aligns across 9 bases. Germline loops: CDR1 MNHEY, CDR2 SMNVEV (reference sequence). This CDR3 comprises 15 residues. V shed 5 bases, J shed 4 bases, and the junction held 8 bases outside the gene matches. Here the CDR3 DNA reads TGTGCCAGCAGTCCCTGGACAGGGGATCGCTATGGCTACACCTTC. It is translated as CASSPWTGDRYGYTF.

This clonotype was counted a few times. J is TRBJ1-2 and V is TRBV12-3 or TRBV12-4; no clear D gene. The CDR3 has 14 amino acids. V gave up 2 bases and J gave up 5 bases, with 12 bases separating them. CDR3 nucleotide sequence: TGTGCCAGCAGTTTAATGGGATTAGGGTATGGCTACACCTTC. It is translated as CASSLMGLGYGYTF.

V is TRBV29-1 and J is TRBJ1-2; TRBD1 agrees at 8 bases. The CDR3 length is 14 residues. Germline V gene lookup returns CDR1 SQVTM and CDR2 ANQGSEA. The J segment lost 0 bases and the V segment lost 6 bases, leaving 6 bases of the junction unmatched. CDR3 protein: CSVDRTGSNYGYTF. CDR3 DNA: TGCAGCGTCGACCGGACAGGGTCTAACTATGGCTACACCTTC.